The 25 T cell receptor beta chains presented below share a single source sample, sequenced in a study of blood T cell repertoires in COVID-19. Here immunoSEQ multiplex PCR was the method, and the copy in TCRdb shows in-frame clones only, minus some. The table shows 84,000 or so clones, with approximately 80% occurring only once. Material for sequencing was peripheral blood. The source of these receptors is a man aged 70 or older with COVID-19, enrolled during active disease.

This sequence joins TRBV27 and TRBJ2-7; D call uncertain. In germline, CDR1 is MNHEY, CDR2 SMNVEV (reference sequence). V lost 4 bases and J lost 7, with 11 bases in between. The CDR3 contains 12 residues. Written as DNA, the CDR3 is TGTGCCAGCAGTTCCTCGGGTTTGGAGCAGTACTTC. It encodes CASSSSGLEQYF.

This chain links TRBV5-1 with TRBJ2-3; 7 bases are a match to TRBD1. Trimming at V came to 4 bases and at J to 2 bases, leaving 7 bases not matched to a gene. This CDR3 is built from 15 residues. Germline loops: CDR1 SGHRS, CDR2 YFSETQ. The CDR3 region is CASSLMDRTTDTQYF. CDR3 bases: TGCGCCAGCAGCCTAATGGACAGGACCACAGATACGCAGTATTTT.

Only a few counts were recorded for this clone. The chain combines TRBV11-3 with TRBJ2-5, with 8 nucleotides matching TRBD1. Germline V CDR1 and CDR2: SGHNT, YENEEA. Trimming cost V 5 bases and J 0 bases; bases outside gene matches: 8. The CDR3 has 16 amino acids. This CDR3 is CASSPGTGKYQETQYF. DNA of the CDR3: TGTGCCAGCAGCCCCGGGACAGGAAAGTACCAAGAGACCCAGTACTTC. The entire variable domain, with the rest obtained from reference TRBV11-3 and TRBJ2-5, is as follows: EAGVVQSPRYKIIEKKQPVAFWCNPISGHNTLYWYLQNLGQGPELLIRYENEEAVDDSQLPKDRFSAERLKGVDSTLKIQPAELGDSAVYLCASSPGTGKYQETQYFGPGTRLLVL.

The chain recombines TRBV7-2 with TRBJ2-5, with no clear D. From germline, CDR1 is SGHTA and CDR2 FQGNSA. This CDR3 contains 16 residues. The V gene lost 5 bases and the J gene lost 2 bases, with 18 bases spanning the gap. CDR3 residues: CASSPSFVAAQETQYF. The DNA for the CDR3 is TGTGCCAGCAGCCCCTCTTTCGTGGCGGCGCAAGAGACCCAGTACTTC.

This rearrangement joins TRBV5-6 to TRBJ2-1; maybe TRBD2 (5 bases). This CDR3 spans 13 amino acids. Germline CDR1 is SGHDT and CDR2 is YYEEEE. Trimming stripped 2 bases from V and 8 bases from J, with 11 bases between. In DNA form, the CDR3 reads TGTGCCAGCAGCTTAGGAGCGGCCCATGAGCAGTTCTTC. Translating gives CASSLGAAHEQFF. The full variable domain, with the rest looked up from reference TRBV5-6 and TRBJ2-1, is DAGVTQSPTHLIKTRGQQVTLRCSPKSGHDTVSWYQQALGQGPQFIFQYYEEEERQRGNFPDRFSGHQFPNYSSELNVNALLLGDSALYLCASSLGAAHEQFFGPGTRLTVL.

Of note for this clone: Because the CDR3 is missing its conserved closing phenylalanine or tryptophan, this is likely a read error. It is unclear where the CDR3 begins or ends on the DNA, so no DNA is shown, and the CDR3 is as TCRdb lists it. V is TRBV5-1 and J is TRBJ2-3; TRBD2 is the table's D call, not checked against the DNA. Germline CDR1 reads SGHRS; CDR2 reads YFSETQ. The CDR3 extends over 13 residues, inclusive of both ends. This CDR3 reads CASSLDPAGAMVL.

The V and J genes are TRBV5-5 and TRBJ1-4, with D uncertain. V lost 0 bases to trimming and J lost 8 bases, with 14 bases between them. CDR1 is SGHKS, CDR2 YYEKEE, per germline (reference sequence). This CDR3 contains 15 residues. The CDR3 reads CASSLGGGFSEKLFF. CDR3 DNA: TGTGCCAGCAGCTTGGGCGGCGGTTTCAGCGAAAAACTGTTTTTT.

This clone was seen a handful of times. The J gene is TRBJ1-1, the V gene TRBV7-2; D ambiguous. The V gene's germline CDR1 is SGHTA and CDR2 FQGNSA. This CDR3 has 15 amino acids. V was clipped by 1 base and J by 4 bases, with 13 bases between them. For the CDR3, the DNA is TGTGCCAGCAGCTTAGAAAGTCGGGATCGCACTGAAGCTTTCTTT. Its translation is CASSLESRDRTEAFF.

The chain couples TRBV28 to TRBJ2-6; D perhaps matches TRBD1 (6 bases). Germline lookup yields CDR1 MDHEN and CDR2 SYDVKM. The CDR3 has 16 amino acids. With 7 bases removed from V and 0 bases from J, the gap between germline ends came to 13 bases. CDR3 bases: TGTGCCAGCACCGCAAGACAGGTCTCTGGGGCCAACGTCCTGACTTTC. Amino acid sequence: CASTARQVSGANVLTF.

This clone was seen a single time. The chain recombines TRBV5-6 with TRBJ2-1, with TRBD2 matching 9 bases. The V gene's germline CDR1 is SGHDT and CDR2 YYEEEE. The ends lost 4 bases at V and 7 bases at J; junction bases unmatched: 12. The CDR3 is 16 amino acids. The CDR3 bases are TGTGCCAGCAGCGCCCTCGCGGGGGGGACTATAAATGAGCAGTTCTTC. This codes for CASSALAGGTINEQFF.

The rearrangement links TRBV25-1 to TRBJ2-2; D is possibly TRBD1 (5 bases). This CDR3 comprises 13 residues. Trimming stripped 2 bases from V and 6 bases from J, with 7 bases between. Germline V lookup: CDR1 MGHDK, CDR2 SYGVNS. The CDR3 region has the DNA TGTGCCAGCAGTGAACCCAGGGCCGGGGAGCTGTTTTTT. As protein: CASSEPRAGELFF.

The chain employs TRBV12-3 or TRBV12-4 and TRBJ2-3; TRBD1 might be the D (6 bases). The CDR3 is 11 residues long. The V end lost 2 bases, the J end lost 13 bases, and 10 bases lay between the germline ends. The CDR3 bases are TGTGCCAGCAGTTTATGGGGGCGCGAGTATTTT. Protein sequence: CASSLWGREYF.

The chain uses TRBV7-2 and TRBJ1-5, with unresolved D. CDR1 SGHTA and CDR2 FQGNSA come from the germline V gene. The germline V and J ends were trimmed by 3 bases and 9 bases, with 12 bases remaining between them. CDR3 size: 13 residues. The CDR3 DNA sequence: TGTGCCAGCAGCTTGAGCGGCGTGAGGCCCCAGCATTTT. Protein sequence: CASSLSGVRPQHF.

The gene calls are TRBV7-9 and TRBJ1-4; 11 bases align to TRBD1. The CDR3 loop spans 17 amino acids. V was clipped by 5 bases and J by 1 base; unmatched bases: 6. Germline CDR1 is SEHNR and CDR2 is FQNEAQ (reference sequence). The CDR3 is CASSSRDRGRTNEKLFF. The CDR3 region has the DNA TGTGCCAGCAGCAGTAGGGACAGGGGGAGAACTAATGAAAAACTGTTTTTT.

The chain employs TRBV4-1 and TRBJ2-7; a possible D gene is TRBD1 (6 bases). Germline assignment: CDR1 MGHRA and CDR2 YSYEKL. The CDR3 extends over 15 amino acids. Trimming removed 4 bases at V and 2 bases at J, with 15 bases between. This CDR3 reads CASSRTVTGTYEQYF. Written as DNA, the CDR3 is TGCGCCAGCAGCCGGACCGTGACAGGTACCTACGAGCAGTACTTC.

V and J are TRBV4-3 and TRBJ2-5; a weak D match, TRBD2 (6 bases). The germline V gene has CDR1 LGHNA and CDR2 YSLEER. CDR3 length: 16 amino acids. The V end lost 1 base, the J end lost 5 bases, and 17 bases lay between the germline ends. The CDR3 region has the DNA TGCGCCAGCAGCCAAGGAGTGGGAACTGGGGGGGAGACCCAGTACTTC. Protein product: CASSQGVGTGGETQYF.

The V gene is TRBV30, the J gene TRBJ2-7; perhaps TRBD2 as D (6 bases). Trimming shortened V by 2 bases and J by 2 bases, and 10 bases separated the two germline ends. The CDR3 runs 13 residues. Germline CDR1 GTSNPN, CDR2 SVGIG (reference sequence). The CDR3 DNA is TGTGCCTGGAGTCGTAGCGGCGCCTACGAGCAGTACTTC. Translated: CAWSRSGAYEQYF.

This clone was detected only a few times. The rearrangement uses TRBV7-2 and TRBJ2-2; D gene uncertain. Trimming removed 1 base at V and 5 bases at J, with 8 bases between. CDR3 length: 14 amino acids. Germline loops: CDR1 SGHTA, CDR2 FQGNSA. The CDR3 reads CASSLVTGTGELFF. In DNA form, the CDR3 reads TGTGCCAGCAGCTTAGTAACCGGTACCGGGGAGCTGTTTTTT.

The V call is TRBV11-1, the J call TRBJ2-5, with TRBD2 matching over 9 bases. Germline V lookup: CDR1 SGHAT, CDR2 FQDESV (reference sequence). There are 16 residues in the CDR3. Trimming at V came to 5 bases and at J to 2 bases, leaving 9 bases not matched to a gene. This CDR3 reads CASSQIAGAAQETQYF. CDR3 sequence (DNA): TGTGCCAGCAGCCAAATAGCGGGGGCCGCTCAAGAGACCCAGTACTTC.

The rearrangement joins TRBV7-2 to TRBJ2-1; no definite D call. The germline V gene encodes CDR1 SGHTA and CDR2 FQGNSA. The CDR3 totals 15 residues. Trimming stripped 5 bases from V and 0 bases from J, with 11 bases between. CDR3 bases: TGTGCCAGCAGCATTAACTCCAACTCCTACAATGAGCAGTTCTTC. Translating it yields CASSINSNSYNEQFF.

This clone has only one observation. J is TRBJ2-3 and V is TRBV7-3; no clear D gene. From germline, CDR1 is SGHTA and CDR2 FQGTGA. The CDR3 loop spans 14 amino acids. Deletions cut 5 bases from V and 0 bases from J, with 9 bases between. The CDR3 coding sequence is TGTGCCAGCAGCCCAGGCGCTAGCACAGATACGCAGTATTTT. Its translation: CASSPGASTDTQYF.

CDR3: CASSLAGAHEQYF. The DNA for the CDR3 is TGTGCCAGCAGTTTAGCGGGGGCGCACGAGCAGTACTTC. J is TRBJ2-7 and V is TRBV27, with D perhaps TRBD2 (7 bases). CDR1 is MNHEY and CDR2 is SMNVEV in the germline V gene (reference sequence). V lost 2 bases and J lost 5, with 10 bases in between. This CDR3 is 13 amino acids long.

V and J are TRBV7-9 and TRBJ1-2; perhaps TRBD1 as D (5 bases). The length of the CDR3 is 13 residues. Germline CDR1 SEHNR, CDR2 FQNEAQ (reference sequence). V lost 2 bases to trimming and J lost 9 bases, with 13 bases between them. DNA of the CDR3: TGTGCCAGCAGCTTATCCTACAGGCAGAGCTACACCTTC. Protein product: CASSLSYRQSYTF.

The V and J genes are TRBV27 and TRBJ2-7; 10 bases agree with TRBD2. The V gene's germline CDR1 is MNHEY and CDR2 SMNVEV (reference sequence). There are 15 residues in the CDR3. V lost 4 bases and J lost 3; bases outside the gene matches: 6. CDR3 loop: CASSSRLAGGYEQYF. The DNA for the CDR3 is TGTGCCAGCAGTTCCCGACTAGCGGGCGGCTACGAGCAGTACTTC.

This rearrangement joins TRBV6-2 or TRBV6-3 to TRBJ2-7; possible D gene TRBD2, 6 bases. Trimming took off 2 bases at V and 4 bases at J, with 9 bases between the two ends. In germline, CDR1 is MNHEY, CDR2 SVGEGT. The CDR3 is 13 amino acids. CDR3 sequence: CASSYGGRYEQYF. The DNA for the CDR3 is TGTGCCAGCAGTTACGGGGGGAGATACGAGCAGTACTTC.